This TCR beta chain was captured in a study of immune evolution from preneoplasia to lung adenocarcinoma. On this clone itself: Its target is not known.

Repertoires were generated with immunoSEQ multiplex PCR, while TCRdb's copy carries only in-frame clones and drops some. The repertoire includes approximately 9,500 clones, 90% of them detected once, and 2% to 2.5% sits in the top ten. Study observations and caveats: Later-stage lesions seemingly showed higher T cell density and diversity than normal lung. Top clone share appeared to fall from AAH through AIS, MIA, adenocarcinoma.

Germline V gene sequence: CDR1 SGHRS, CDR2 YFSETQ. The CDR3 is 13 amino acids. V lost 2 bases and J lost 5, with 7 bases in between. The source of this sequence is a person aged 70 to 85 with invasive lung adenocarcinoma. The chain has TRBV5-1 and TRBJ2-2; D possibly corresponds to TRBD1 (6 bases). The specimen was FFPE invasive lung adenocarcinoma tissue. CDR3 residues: CASSFQGTGELFF. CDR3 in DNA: TGCGCCAGCAGCTTTCAGGGGACCGGGGAGCTGTTTTTT. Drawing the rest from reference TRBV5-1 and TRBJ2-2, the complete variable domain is KAGVTQTPRYLIKTRGQQVTLSCSPISGHRSVSWYQQTPGQGLQFLFEYFSETQRNKGNFPGRFSGRQFSNSRSEMNVSTLELGDSALYLCASSFQGTGELFFGEGSRLTVL.